This entry is about one TCR beta chain. Its antigen is not known. This record belongs to a study of cytomegalovirus exposure and HLA in healthy donors. General study findings and limits: Some highly shared sequence variants likely arose as a pipeline artifact.

13 Jbeta primers and 60 Vbeta primers were used for the PCR. The assay was immunoSEQ multiplex PCR, and TCRdb's table has in-frame clones only and misses some. The top ten hold 2.5% to 3.5% of the sample, which has over 100,000 clones, 75% to 80% seen once. J was trimmed by 6 bases and V by 5 bases; bases with no gene match: 14. The CDR3 is 17 residues long. CDR1 and CDR2 (germline): SEHNR, FQNEAQ (reference sequence). This TCR came from a woman aged 25 to 39 in good health and CMV-seropositive. This chain connects TRBV7-9 to TRBJ2-3; TRBD2 aligns across 10 bases. Sequencing was performed on PBMCs. The DNA for the CDR3 is TGTGCCAGCAGCCCCAGGGGGAGCGGGGGGGCCGGGGATACGCAGTATTTT. Encoded protein: CASSPRGSGGAGDTQYF.